This T cell receptor (beta chain) was identified in a study of CD8 T cells in Susac syndrome. RNA was extracted with the RNeasy kit, and a quantity of roughly 0.5 to 1 ug was reverse transcribed using random hexamers. Amplification of TCR beta CDR3 by immunoSEQ multiplex PCR spanned 54 Vbeta and 13 Jbeta. TCRdb fed the immunoSEQ multiplex PCR reads into MiXCR, producing one record per CDR3 protein. The sample yields roughly 160,000 distinct CDR3 sequences, around 94% seen once. Sequencing of TCR beta was performed on blood CD8+ T cells and on blood CD4+ T cells. The control group consisted of healthy donors matched for age and sex. Negative isolation yielded the CD8+ and CD4+ T cells, while FACS enriched the TEMRA cells. V dropped 4 bases and J dropped 2 bases, with 9 bases sitting between them. The CDR3 length is 14 residues. Germline V gives CDR1 SGHTA, CDR2 FQGNSA.

This rearrangement joins TRBV7-2 to TRBJ1-3, with a weak D call TRBD1 (6 bases). Material: CD4+ T cells from PBMCs. The TCR originated in a human donor in good health. The CDR3: CASSSYRAGNTIYF. The CDR3 bases are TGTGCCAGCAGCTCATACAGGGCTGGAAACACCATATATTTT.